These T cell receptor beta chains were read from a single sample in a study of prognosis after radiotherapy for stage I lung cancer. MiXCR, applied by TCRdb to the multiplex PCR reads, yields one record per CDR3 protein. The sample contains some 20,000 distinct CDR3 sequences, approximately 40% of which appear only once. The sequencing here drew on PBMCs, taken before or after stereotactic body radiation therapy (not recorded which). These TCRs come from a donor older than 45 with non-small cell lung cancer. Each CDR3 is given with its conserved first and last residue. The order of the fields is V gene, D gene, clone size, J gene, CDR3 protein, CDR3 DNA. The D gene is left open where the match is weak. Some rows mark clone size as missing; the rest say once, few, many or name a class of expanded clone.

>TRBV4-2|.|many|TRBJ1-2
CASSQDGYGYTF
TGTGCCAGCAGCCAAGATGGCTATGGCTACACCTTC
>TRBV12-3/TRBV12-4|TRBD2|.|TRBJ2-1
CASSLGSGSGNEQFF
TGTGCCAGCAGTTTGGGTAGCGGGAGTGGCAATGAGCAGTTCTTC
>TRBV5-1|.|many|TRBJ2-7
CASSLGYDSEQYF
TGCGCCAGCAGCTTGGGCTATGACTCCGAGCAGTACTTC
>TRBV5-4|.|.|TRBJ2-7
CASSSKRNSYEQYF
TGTGCCAGCAGCTCCAAACGTAATTCTTACGAGCAGTACTTC
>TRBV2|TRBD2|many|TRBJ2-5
CASTVTSGQPGETQYF
TGTGCCAGCACCGTGACTAGCGGGCAACCGGGGGAGACCCAGTACTTC
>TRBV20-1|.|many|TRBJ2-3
CSARGGSGSTDTQYF
TGCAGTGCTAGAGGAGGTAGCGGTAGCACAGATACGCAGTATTTT
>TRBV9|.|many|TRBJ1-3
CASSAQDSGNTIYF
TGTGCCAGCAGCGCTCAAGACTCTGGAAACACCATATATTTT
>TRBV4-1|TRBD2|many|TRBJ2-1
CASSHNTGTSGRRQFF
TGCGCCAGCAGCCACAACACCGGGACTAGCGGGAGAAGACAGTTCTTC
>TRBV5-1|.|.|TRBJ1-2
CASSARTQNYGYTF
TGCGCCAGCAGCGCCAGGACACAAAACTATGGCTACACCTTC
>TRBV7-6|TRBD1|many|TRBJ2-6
CASSFLQGGGANVLTF
TGTGCCAGCAGCTTTCTACAGGGGGGCGGGGCCAACGTCCTGACTTTC
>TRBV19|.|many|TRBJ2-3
CASSEGLDTQYF
TGTGCCAGTAGCGAGGGGTTAGATACGCAGTATTTT
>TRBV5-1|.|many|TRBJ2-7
CASSLGGINYEQYF
TGCGCCAGCAGCTTGGGCGGCATAAACTACGAGCAGTACTTC
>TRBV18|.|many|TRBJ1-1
CATGQGITEAFF
TGTGCCACGGGTCAGGGAATCACTGAAGCTTTCTTT
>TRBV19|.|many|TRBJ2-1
CASSIRGGMNEQFF
TGTGCCAGTAGTATAAGAGGAGGGATGAATGAGCAGTTCTTC
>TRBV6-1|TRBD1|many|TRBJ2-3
CATLPRGKDTQYF
TGTGCCACCCTCCCCAGGGGGAAAGATACGCAGTATTTT
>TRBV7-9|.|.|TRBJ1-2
CASSLESGDLFGYTF
TGTGCCAGCAGCTTAGAATCCGGTGACCTATTTGGCTACACCTTC
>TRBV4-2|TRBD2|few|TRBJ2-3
CASSQVSSGWGGTDTQYF
TGTGCCAGCAGCCAAGTGTCTAGCGGCTGGGGGGGCACAGATACGCAGTATTTT
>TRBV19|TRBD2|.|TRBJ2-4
CASSSGTSGLIAKNIQYF
TGTGCCAGTAGTTCCGGGACTAGCGGATTAATAGCCAAAAACATTCAGTACTTC
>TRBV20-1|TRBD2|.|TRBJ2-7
CSARDREGTLYEQYF
TGCAGTGCTAGAGATCGGGAGGGGACATTGTACGAGCAGTACTTC
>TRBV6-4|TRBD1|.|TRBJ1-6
CASSVETGANSPLHF
TGTGCCAGCAGTGTTGAGACAGGGGCAAATTCACCCCTCCACTTT